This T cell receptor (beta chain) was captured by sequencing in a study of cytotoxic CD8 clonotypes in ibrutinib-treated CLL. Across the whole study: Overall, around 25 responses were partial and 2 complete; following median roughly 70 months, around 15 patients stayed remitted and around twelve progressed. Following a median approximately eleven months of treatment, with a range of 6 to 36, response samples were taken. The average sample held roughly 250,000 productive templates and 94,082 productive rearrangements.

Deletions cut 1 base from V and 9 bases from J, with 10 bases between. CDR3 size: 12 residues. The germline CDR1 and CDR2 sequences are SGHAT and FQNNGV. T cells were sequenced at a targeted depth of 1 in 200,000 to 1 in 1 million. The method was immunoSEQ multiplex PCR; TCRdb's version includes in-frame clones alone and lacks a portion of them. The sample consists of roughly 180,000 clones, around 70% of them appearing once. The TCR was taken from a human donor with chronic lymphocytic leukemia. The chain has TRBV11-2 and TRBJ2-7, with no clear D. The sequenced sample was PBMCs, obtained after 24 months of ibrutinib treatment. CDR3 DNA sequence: TGTGCCAGCAGCTTAGGACCGCCGCGGCAGTACTTC. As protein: CASSLGPPRQYF.